A single sample is the source of the 19 T cell receptor beta chains below, sequenced in a study of blood T cell repertoires in COVID-19. TCRdb's table, derived via immunoSEQ multiplex PCR, lists solely in-frame clones and lacks some. Among about 340,000 clones listed, about 92% were seen once. The sample taken for sequencing was PBMCs or T cells enriched from blood (not recorded which). The receptors here all came from a woman aged 25-40 years who had recovered from COVID-19.

V gene TRBV5-4 combines with J gene TRBJ1-2, with D hard to call. The CDR3 sequence is 15 residues long. Germline lookup yields CDR1 SGHNT and CDR2 YYREEE (reference sequence). V was cut by 1 base and J by 3 bases, with 13 bases left in between. CDR3 in amino acids: CASSLPGLLDYGYTF. CDR3 DNA sequence: TGTGCCAGCAGCTTGCCTGGCCTCCTGGACTATGGCTACACCTTC. Full variable domain (outside the CDR3, taken from reference TRBV5-4 and TRBJ1-2): ETGVTQSPTHLIKTRGQQVTLRCSSQSGHNTVSWYQQALGQGPQFIFQYYREEENGRGNFPPRFSGLQFPNYSSELNVNALELDDSALYLCASSLPGLLDYGYTFGSGTRLTVV.

This chain links TRBV5-1 with TRBJ2-2; 9 bases agree with TRBD1. The CDR3 spans 15 residues. Looked up from germline, CDR1 is SGHRS and CDR2 is YFSETQ. The ends lost 3 bases at V and 4 bases at J; junction bases unmatched: 4. DNA for the CDR3: TGCGCCAGCAGCTCGGACAGGGGACTCACCGGGGAGCTGTTTTTT. It specifies CASSSDRGLTGELFF.

V and J are TRBV4-3 and TRBJ2-1, with 11 positions matching TRBD2. This CDR3 region has 17 residues. CDR1 and CDR2 from the germline V gene are LGHNA and YSLEER. Trimming took 0 bases from V and 5 from J; bases not matched to a gene: 6. This CDR3 reads CASSQDLASGGNNEQFF. The CDR3, as DNA: TGCGCCAGCAGCCAAGATCTAGCTAGCGGGGGGAACAATGAGCAGTTCTTC.

This clone was seen once. The chain recombines TRBV28 with TRBJ2-4; TRBD2 agrees at 11 bases. The CDR3 consists of 19 residues. Germline CDR1 is MDHEN and CDR2 is SYDVKM. Trimming took 5 bases from V and 1 from J; bases not matched to a gene: 13. CDR3 DNA: TGTGCCAGCAGTCCTCCGGGACTAGCGGTAGATCTGGCCAAAAACATTCAGTACTTC. It yields the protein CASSPPGLAVDLAKNIQYF.

The chain couples TRBV6-5 to TRBJ1-2; a weak D match, TRBD1 (5 bases). The length of the CDR3 is 15 residues. V gave up 2 bases and J gave up 4 bases, with 14 bases separating them. Per the germline V gene, CDR1 is MNHEY and CDR2 is SVGAGI. The CDR3 DNA is TGTGCCAGCAGTTACGGTGGGGCGGCTTCCTATGGCTACACCTTC. Amino acids: CASSYGGAASYGYTF.

The chain recombines TRBV6-2 or TRBV6-3 with TRBJ2-3; 7 nucleotides agree with TRBD2. The CDR3 is 16 amino acids. Per germline, CDR1 MNHEY and CDR2 SVGEGT. V shed 5 bases, J shed 5 bases, and the junction held 13 bases outside the gene matches. The CDR3 protein is CASSPLAAGVKDTQYF. For the CDR3, the DNA is TGTGCCAGCAGTCCCCTAGCGGCGGGGGTTAAAGATACGCAGTATTTT.

This sequence joins TRBV28 and TRBJ2-1, with 8 bases fitting TRBD2. Germline V lookup: CDR1 MDHEN, CDR2 SYDVKM. J was trimmed by 4 bases and V by 4 bases; bases with no gene match: 6. This CDR3 region has 15 residues. This CDR3 reads CASSSISGAYNEQFF. Written as DNA, the CDR3 is TGTGCCAGCAGTTCAATTAGCGGGGCTTACAATGAGCAGTTCTTC.

This rearrangement joins TRBV13 to TRBJ2-1; maybe TRBD1 (6 bases). This CDR3 has 13 residues. From germline, CDR1 is PRHDT and CDR2 FYEKMQ (reference sequence). Trimming left V 8 bases short and J 5 bases short, with 13 bases between. CDR3 protein: CASWLTGNNEQFF. CDR3 coding DNA: TGTGCCAGCTGGCTTACAGGGAACAATGAGCAGTTCTTC. The full variable domain, its missing parts supplied by reference TRBV13 and TRBJ2-1, is AAGVIQSPRHLIKEKRETATLKCYPIPRHDTVYWYQQGPGQDPQFLISFYEKMQSDKGSIPDRFSAQQFSDYHSELNMSSLELGDSALYFCASWLTGNNEQFFGPGTRLTVL.

Remarks on this clone: Within the sample, other DNA sequences also encode this same CDR3. The chain is built from TRBV5-6 and TRBJ2-2; 10 nucleotides align to TRBD2. The CDR3 has 19 residues. Germline CDR1 SGHDT, CDR2 YYEEEE. The V segment lost 0 bases and the J segment 2 bases; nucleotides outside the gene matches: 10. CDR3 amino acids: CASSLGLAGLGPNTGELFF. CDR3 coding DNA: TGTGCCAGCAGCTTGGGACTAGCGGGTCTGGGCCCAAACACCGGGGAGCTGTTTTTT.

This clone has just one count. The rearrangement uses TRBV9 and TRBJ2-2; no clear D gene. V lost 3 bases to trimming and J lost 1 base, with 4 bases between them. The CDR3 runs 13 residues. CDR1 SGDLS and CDR2 YYNGEE come from the germline V gene. This CDR3 reads CASSAQNTGELFF. CDR3 DNA sequence: TGTGCCAGCAGCGCACAGAACACCGGGGAGCTGTTTTTT.

V and J are TRBV13 and TRBJ2-4, with 9 bases fitting TRBD2. Germline lookup yields CDR1 PRHDT and CDR2 FYEKMQ (reference sequence). With V trimmed by 5 bases and J by 7 bases, 6 bases remained unmatched. This CDR3 spans 14 amino acids. Here the CDR3 DNA reads TGTGCCAGCAGCCGAGCGGGGGGCGGCAACATTCAGTACTTC. Translated, it gives CASSRAGGGNIQYF.

V gene TRBV27 combines with J gene TRBJ1-6; possible D gene TRBD1, 5 bases. CDR3 length equals 18 residues. The germline V gene has CDR1 MNHEY and CDR2 SMNVEV (reference sequence). The V gene lost 3 bases and the J gene lost 6 bases, with 21 bases spanning the gap. This chain's CDR3 is CASSFTHPGRGLNSPLHF. The CDR3, as DNA: TGTGCCAGCAGTTTTACACACCCCGGTAGGGGCCTTAATTCACCCCTCCACTTT.

The chain recombines TRBV7-2 with TRBJ2-5; 16 nucleotides match TRBD2. The length of the CDR3 is 18 residues. Trimming removed 1 base from V and 1 base from J; junction bases left unmatched: 3. CDR1 SGHTA and CDR2 FQGNSA come from the germline V gene. CDR3 sequence (DNA): TGTGCCAGCAGCTTAGTGGGACTAGCGGGGGGGCTCCAAGAGACCCAGTACTTC. The encoded protein is CASSLVGLAGGLQETQYF. Full variable domain (outside the CDR3, taken from reference TRBV7-2 and TRBJ2-5): GAGVSQSPSNKVTEKGKDVELRCDPISGHTALYWYRQSLGQGLEFLIYFQGNSAPDKSGLPSDRFSAERTGGSVSTLTIQRTQQEDSAVYLCASSLVGLAGGLQETQYFGPGTRLLVL.

V and J are TRBV6-5 and TRBJ1-2; D possibly corresponds to TRBD1 (5 bases). The CDR3 sequence is 14 residues long. Germline V gene sequence: CDR1 MNHEY, CDR2 SVGAGI. Between the trimmed V and J ends, which lost 7 bases and 7 bases, there was a span of 19 bases. Here the CDR3 reads CASTLKEGIVGYTF. The CDR3 DNA is TGTGCCAGCACACTAAAGGAGGGGATTGTTGGCTACACCTTC.

In the case of this clone: Other nucleotide sequences in the sample specify the same CDR3. The chain combines TRBV25-1 with TRBJ1-2; 7 bases are a match to TRBD1. Germline lookup yields CDR1 MGHDK and CDR2 SYGVNS. CDR3 size: 12 residues. Trimming at V came to 3 bases and at J to 5 bases, leaving 0 bases not matched to a gene. CDR3 nucleotide sequence: TGTGCCAGCAGTGACAGGGGGTATGGCTACACCTTC. The encoded protein is CASSDRGYGYTF.

This clone appeared a single time. V gene TRBV7-6 combines with J gene TRBJ1-1; D is uncertain. The CDR3 contains 14 residues. Trimming shortened V by 1 base and J by 4 bases, and 10 bases separated the two germline ends. Germline V gene lookup returns CDR1 SGHVS and CDR2 FNYEAQ. As DNA, the CDR3 is TGTGCCAGCAGCTTAGGCGGGTTGGGCACTGAAGCTTTCTTT. It translates to CASSLGGLGTEAFF.

This chain uses TRBV7-8 with TRBJ1-1; TRBD1 aligns across 8 bases. In germline, CDR1 is SGHVS, CDR2 FQNEAQ. The CDR3 is 17 residues long. Trimming removed 5 bases from V and 0 bases from J; junction bases left unmatched: 11. CDR3 region: CASSPNPGTGLNTEAFF. Written as DNA, the CDR3 is TGTGCCAGCAGCCCTAACCCGGGGACAGGCTTGAACACTGAAGCTTTCTTT.

This clone showed up just once. V usage is TRBV18 and J usage is TRBJ1-5; D is possibly TRBD1 (5 bases). Germline-derived CDR1 and CDR2 are KGHSH and LQKENI. The CDR3 contains 14 residues. Trimming left V 4 bases short and J 4 bases short, with 11 bases between. The chain's CDR3 is CASSRGQGNQPQHF. The CDR3 bases are TGTGCCAGCTCACGGGGTCAGGGTAATCAGCCCCAGCATTTT.

The genes are TRBV2 and TRBJ1-6; D is perhaps TRBD1 (5 bases). Trimming left V 5 bases short and J 7 bases short, with 15 bases between. The germline V gene has CDR1 SNHLY and CDR2 FYNNEI. There are 15 residues in the CDR3. The CDR3 reads CASSLSEGRNSPLHF. Here the CDR3 DNA reads TGTGCCAGCAGTCTCTCGGAGGGACGGAATTCACCCCTCCACTTT.